The 10 T cell receptor beta chains given below trace back to one sample, sequenced in a study of OX40 agonist ivuxolimab in advanced cancers. Assay: immunoSEQ multiplex PCR; the TCRdb copy retains only in-frame clones and omits some. The data contain about 99,000 clones, about 96% of them singletons. This specimen was CD4+ or CD8+ T cells sorted from blood, taken in a trial of the OX40 agonist ivuxolimab. Receptors were obtained from an adult with an advanced solid tumor such as melanoma, head and neck, liver or kidney cancer.

The chain employs TRBV14 and TRBJ2-3; maybe TRBD2 (6 bases). V was cut by 4 bases and J by 4 bases, with 15 bases left in between. The CDR3 length is 15 residues. CDR1 is SGHDN and CDR2 is FVKESK in the germline V gene. In DNA form, the CDR3 reads TGTGCCAGCAGCCGGACCAGGGCGGGATCAGATACGCAGTATTTT. The encoded protein is CASSRTRAGSDTQYF.

V usage is TRBV5-6 and J usage is TRBJ2-7; the D is unclear. The CDR3 runs 12 residues. Germline CDR1 and CDR2: SGHDT and YYEEEE. V was cut by 2 bases and J by 0 bases, with 3 bases left in between. The CDR3 region is CASSLASYEQYF. Written as DNA, the CDR3 is TGTGCCAGCAGCTTAGCCTCCTACGAGCAGTACTTC.

This clone was recorded only once. V gene TRBV7-9 combines with J gene TRBJ1-2; the match to TRBD1 covers 8 bases. Per the germline V gene, CDR1 is SEHNR and CDR2 is FQNEAQ (reference sequence). The V segment lost 5 bases and the J segment 14 bases; nucleotides outside the gene matches: 10. The CDR3 contains 12 residues. The DNA of the CDR3 is TGTGCCAGCAGCAAAGGGACAGGTTTAATTACCTTC. Translated, it gives CASSKGTGLITF.

V and J are TRBV27 and TRBJ2-3, with 8 nucleotides matching TRBD2. The CDR3 has 18 residues. Germline values: CDR1 MNHEY, CDR2 SMNVEV (reference sequence). V was pared by 0 bases and J by 2 bases, with 10 bases of the junction left unmatched. CDR3 bases: TGTGCCAGCAGTTTATCGGGACTAGTCCCCAGTCCCACAGATACGCAGTATTTT. Translated, it gives CASSLSGLVPSPTDTQYF.

V is TRBV2 and J is TRBJ2-1; perhaps D is TRBD1 or TRBD2 (5 bases each). The CDR3 covers 14 residues. Trimming cost V 9 bases and J 5 bases, with 17 bases left between them. CDR1 and CDR2 from the germline V gene are SNHLY and FYNNEI. The CDR3 spells CARIGDGYHNEQFF. The CDR3 bases are TGTGCCAGAATAGGGGACGGGTACCACAATGAGCAGTTCTTC.

The chain employs TRBV28 and TRBJ1-4, with a tentative D call TRBD1 (6 bases). V lost 3 bases and J 1 base, leaving 6 bases between the germline ends. The CDR3 length is 14 residues. Per germline, CDR1 MDHEN and CDR2 SYDVKM. CDR3 nucleotides: TGTGCCAGCAGTTTGACAGGAACTAATGAAAAACTGTTTTTT. Its translation is CASSLTGTNEKLFF. Using reference TRBV28 and TRBJ1-4 for the parts outside the CDR3, the full variable domain is DVKVTQSSRYLVKRTGEKVFLECVQDMDHENMFWYRQDPGLGLRLIYFSYDVKMKEKGDIPEGYSVSREKKERFSLILESASTNQTSMYLCASSLTGTNEKLFFGSGTQLSVL.

This chain joins TRBV4-2 and TRBJ1-2; D gene unclear. V was shortened by 0 bases and J by 3 bases, with 14 bases between the two germline ends. CDR3 size: 16 residues. The germline gives CDR1 LGHNA, CDR2 YNFKEQ. CDR3 sequence: CASSQDLGSLHYGYTF. The CDR3 DNA is TGTGCCAGCAGCCAAGATCTCGGCAGCCTGCACTATGGCTACACCTTC.

The chain couples TRBV28 to TRBJ2-1; 7 bases map to TRBD2. Looked up from germline, CDR1 is MDHEN and CDR2 is SYDVKM. J lost 4 bases, V lost 0 bases, and 3 bases had no gene match. The CDR3 runs to 15 residues. CDR3 loop: CASSLWLAEYNEQFF. The CDR3 nucleotides are TGTGCCAGCAGTTTATGGCTAGCGGAATACAATGAGCAGTTCTTC.

The chain is built from TRBV5-1 and TRBJ2-5; D gene unclear. CDR3 length equals 11 residues. The V end lost 2 bases, the J end lost 5 bases, and 4 bases lay between the germline ends. Per the germline V gene, CDR1 is SGHRS and CDR2 is YFSETQ. In DNA form, the CDR3 reads TGCGCCAGCAGCTTTGCGGAGACCCAGTACTTC. It yields the protein CASSFAETQYF.

This clone appeared a single time. This chain uses TRBV27 with TRBJ2-7; D uncertain. Germline loops: CDR1 MNHEY, CDR2 SMNVEV (reference sequence). CDR3 length: 14 amino acids. The V end lost 5 bases, the J end lost 0 bases, and 11 bases lay between the germline ends. The CDR3: CASSPWSASYEQYF. Here the CDR3 DNA reads TGTGCCAGCAGTCCATGGTCGGCCTCCTACGAGCAGTACTTC.